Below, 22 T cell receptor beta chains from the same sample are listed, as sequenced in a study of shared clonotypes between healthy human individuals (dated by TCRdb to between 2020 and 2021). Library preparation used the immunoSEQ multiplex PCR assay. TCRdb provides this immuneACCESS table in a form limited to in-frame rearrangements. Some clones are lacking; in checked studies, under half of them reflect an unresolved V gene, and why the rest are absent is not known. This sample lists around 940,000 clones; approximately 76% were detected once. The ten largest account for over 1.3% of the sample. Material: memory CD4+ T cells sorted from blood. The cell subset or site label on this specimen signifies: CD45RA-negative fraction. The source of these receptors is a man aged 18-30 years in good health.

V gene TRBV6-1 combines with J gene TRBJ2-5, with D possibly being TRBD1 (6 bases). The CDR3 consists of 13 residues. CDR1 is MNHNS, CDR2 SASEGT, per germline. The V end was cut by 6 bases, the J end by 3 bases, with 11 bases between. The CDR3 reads CASSVTGKETQYF. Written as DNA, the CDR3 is TGTGCCAGCAGCGTGACAGGCAAAGAGACCCAGTACTTC.

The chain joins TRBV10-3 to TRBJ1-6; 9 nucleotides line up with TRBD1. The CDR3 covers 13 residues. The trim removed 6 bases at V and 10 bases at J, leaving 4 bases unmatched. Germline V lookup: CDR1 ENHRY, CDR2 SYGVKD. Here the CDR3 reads CAIRRDRASPLHF. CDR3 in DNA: TGTGCCATCAGACGGGACAGGGCCTCACCCCTCCACTTT.

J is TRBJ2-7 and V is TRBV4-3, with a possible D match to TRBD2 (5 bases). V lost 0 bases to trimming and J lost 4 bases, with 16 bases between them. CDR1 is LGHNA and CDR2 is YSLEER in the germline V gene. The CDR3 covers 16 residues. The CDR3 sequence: CASSQEVLALGYEQYF. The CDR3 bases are TGCGCCAGCAGCCAAGAGGTGCTAGCTCTTGGATACGAGCAGTACTTC.

CDR3 sequence reads: CAWSFSSRGHEQFF. CDR3 bases: TGTGCCTGGAGTTTTTCTTCCAGGGGCCATGAGCAGTTCTTC. This chain connects TRBV30 to TRBJ2-1; maybe TRBD1 (6 bases). The germline CDR1 and CDR2 sequences are GTSNPN and SVGIG (reference sequence). The CDR3 covers 14 residues. V shed 2 bases and J shed 8 bases, with 16 bases lying between them. The full variable domain, rest sourced from reference TRBV30 and TRBJ2-1, is SQTIHQWPATLVQPVGSPLSLECTVEGTSNPNLYWYRQAAGRGLQLLFYSVGIGQISSEVPQNLSASRPQDRQFILSSKKLLLSDSGFYLCAWSFSSRGHEQFFGPGTRLTVL.

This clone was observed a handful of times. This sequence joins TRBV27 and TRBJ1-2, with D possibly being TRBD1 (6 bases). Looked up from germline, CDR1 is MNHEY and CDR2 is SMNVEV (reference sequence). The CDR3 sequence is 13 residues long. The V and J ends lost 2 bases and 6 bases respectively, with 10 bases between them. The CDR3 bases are TGTGCCAGCAGTTTAAAACAGGGTCATGGCTACACCTTC. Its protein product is CASSLKQGHGYTF.

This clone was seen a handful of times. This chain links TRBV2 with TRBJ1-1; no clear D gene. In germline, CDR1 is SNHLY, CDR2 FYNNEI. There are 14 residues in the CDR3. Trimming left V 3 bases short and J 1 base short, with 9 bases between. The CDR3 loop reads CASSDRLKNTEAFF. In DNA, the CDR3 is TGTGCCAGCAGTGATCGGCTCAAGAACACTGAAGCTTTCTTT.

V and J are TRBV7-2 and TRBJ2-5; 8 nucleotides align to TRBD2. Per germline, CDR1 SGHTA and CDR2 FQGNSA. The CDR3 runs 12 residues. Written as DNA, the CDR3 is TGTGCGGTCGGGCGGGGGGAAGAGACCCAGTACTTC. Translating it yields CAVGRGEETQYF.

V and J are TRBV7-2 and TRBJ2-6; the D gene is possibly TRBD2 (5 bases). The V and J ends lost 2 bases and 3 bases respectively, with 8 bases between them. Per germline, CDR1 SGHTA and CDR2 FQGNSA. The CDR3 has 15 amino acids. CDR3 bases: TGTGCCAGCAGCTTATACGGGGATGGGGCCAACGTCCTGACTTTC. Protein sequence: CASSLYGDGANVLTF.

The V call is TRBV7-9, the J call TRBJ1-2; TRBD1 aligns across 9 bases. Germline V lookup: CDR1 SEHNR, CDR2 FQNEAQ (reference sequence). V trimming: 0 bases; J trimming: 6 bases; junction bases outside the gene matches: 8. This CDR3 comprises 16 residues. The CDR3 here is CASSLAPTGGSDGYTF. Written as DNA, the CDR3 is TGTGCCAGCAGCTTAGCACCGACAGGGGGGTCCGATGGCTACACCTTC.

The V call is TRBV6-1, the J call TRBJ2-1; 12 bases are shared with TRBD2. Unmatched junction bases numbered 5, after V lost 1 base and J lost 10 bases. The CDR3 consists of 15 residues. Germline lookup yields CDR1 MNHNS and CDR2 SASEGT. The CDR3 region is CASSEGLAGGREQFF. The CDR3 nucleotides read TGTGCCAGCAGTGAAGGCCTAGCGGGGGGGAGAGAGCAGTTCTTC.

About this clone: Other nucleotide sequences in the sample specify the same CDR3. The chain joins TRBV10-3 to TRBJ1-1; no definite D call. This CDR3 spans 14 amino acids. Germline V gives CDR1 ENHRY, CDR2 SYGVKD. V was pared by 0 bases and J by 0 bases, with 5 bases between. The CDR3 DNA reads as TGTGCCATCAGTGAGTCTCTGTTGAACACTGAAGCTTTCTTT. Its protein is CAISESLLNTEAFF.

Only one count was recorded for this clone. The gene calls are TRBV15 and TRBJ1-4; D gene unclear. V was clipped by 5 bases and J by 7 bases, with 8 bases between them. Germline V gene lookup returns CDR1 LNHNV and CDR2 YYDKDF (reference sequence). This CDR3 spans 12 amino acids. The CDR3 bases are TGTGCCACCAGCCCCGGGCGTGAAAAACTGTTTTTT. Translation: CATSPGREKLFF.

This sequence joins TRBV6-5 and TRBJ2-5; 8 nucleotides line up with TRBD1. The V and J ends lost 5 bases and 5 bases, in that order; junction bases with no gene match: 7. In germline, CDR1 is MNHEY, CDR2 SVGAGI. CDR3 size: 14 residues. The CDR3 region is CASSRGQVSETQYF. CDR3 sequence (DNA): TGTGCCAGCAGTAGGGGACAGGTGTCTGAGACCCAGTACTTC.

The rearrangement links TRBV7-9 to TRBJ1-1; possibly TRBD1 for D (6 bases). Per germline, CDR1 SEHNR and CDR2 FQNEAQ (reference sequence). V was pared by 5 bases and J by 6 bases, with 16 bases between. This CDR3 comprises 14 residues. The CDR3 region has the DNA TGTGCCAGCAGCATCGACAGGATGAAGGCTGAAGCTTTCTTT. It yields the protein CASSIDRMKAEAFF. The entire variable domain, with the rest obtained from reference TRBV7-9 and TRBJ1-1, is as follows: DTGVSQNPRHKITKRGQNVTFRCDPISEHNRLYWYRQTLGQGPEFLTYFQNEAQLEKSRLLSDRFSAERPKGSFSTLEIQRTEQGDSAMYLCASSIDRMKAEAFFGQGTRLTVV.

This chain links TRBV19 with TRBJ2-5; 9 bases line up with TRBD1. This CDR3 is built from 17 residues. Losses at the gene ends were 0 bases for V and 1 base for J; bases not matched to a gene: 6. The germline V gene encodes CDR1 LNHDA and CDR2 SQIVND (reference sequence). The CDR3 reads CASSIDLGTGSQETQYF. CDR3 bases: TGTGCCAGTAGTATAGATCTCGGGACAGGGTCCCAAGAGACCCAGTACTTC.

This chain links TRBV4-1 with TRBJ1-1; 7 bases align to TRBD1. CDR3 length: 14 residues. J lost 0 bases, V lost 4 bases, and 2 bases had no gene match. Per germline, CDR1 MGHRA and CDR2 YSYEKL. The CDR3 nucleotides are TGCGCCAGCAGCCCGGACAGGCTGAACACTGAAGCTTTCTTT. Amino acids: CASSPDRLNTEAFF.

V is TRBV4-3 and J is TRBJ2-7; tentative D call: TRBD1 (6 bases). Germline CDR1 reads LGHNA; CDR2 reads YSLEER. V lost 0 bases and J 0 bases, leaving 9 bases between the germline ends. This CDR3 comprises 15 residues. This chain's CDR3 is CASSQDRTASYEQYF. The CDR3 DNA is TGCGCCAGCAGCCAAGACAGGACAGCCTCCTACGAGCAGTACTTC.

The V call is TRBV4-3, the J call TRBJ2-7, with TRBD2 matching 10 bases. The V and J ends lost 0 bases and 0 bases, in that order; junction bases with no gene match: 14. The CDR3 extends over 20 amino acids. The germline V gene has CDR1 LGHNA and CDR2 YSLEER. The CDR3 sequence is CASSQEAGTSATYSSYEQYF. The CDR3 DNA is TGCGCCAGCAGCCAAGAGGCCGGGACTAGCGCTACTTACAGCTCCTACGAGCAGTACTTC.

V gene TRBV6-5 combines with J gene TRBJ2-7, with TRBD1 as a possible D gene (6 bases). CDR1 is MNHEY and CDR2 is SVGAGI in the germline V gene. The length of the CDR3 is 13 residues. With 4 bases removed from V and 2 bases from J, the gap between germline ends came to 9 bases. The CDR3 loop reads CASSSRTAYEQYF. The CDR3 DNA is TGTGCCAGCAGTTCTCGGACAGCCTACGAGCAGTACTTC.

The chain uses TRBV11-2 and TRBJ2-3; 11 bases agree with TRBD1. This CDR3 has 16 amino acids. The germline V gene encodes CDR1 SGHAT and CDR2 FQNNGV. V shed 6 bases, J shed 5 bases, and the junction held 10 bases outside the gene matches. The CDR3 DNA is TGTGCCAGCAGTTCTCTTCCGGGACAGGGGGTAGATACGCAGTATTTT. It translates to CASSSLPGQGVDTQYF.

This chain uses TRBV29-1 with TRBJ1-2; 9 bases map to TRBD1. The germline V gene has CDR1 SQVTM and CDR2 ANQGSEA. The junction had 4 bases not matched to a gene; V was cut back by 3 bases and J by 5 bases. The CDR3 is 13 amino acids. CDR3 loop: CSVEGQGAYGYTF. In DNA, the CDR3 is TGCAGCGTTGAGGGACAGGGCGCTTATGGCTACACCTTC.

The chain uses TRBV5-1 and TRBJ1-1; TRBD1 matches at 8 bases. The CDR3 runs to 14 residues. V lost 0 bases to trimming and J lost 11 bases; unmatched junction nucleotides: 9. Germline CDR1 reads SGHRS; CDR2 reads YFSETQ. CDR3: CASSLGVGQVWAFF. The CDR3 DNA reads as TGCGCCAGCAGCTTGGGCGTGGGACAGGTGTGGGCTTTCTTT.